A single sample gave rise to the 20 T cell receptor beta chains below, sequenced in a study of blood T cell repertoires in COVID-19. Generated by immunoSEQ multiplex PCR, the TCRdb table keeps only in-frame clones and is missing some. The repertoire has 400,000 to 450,000 clones, roughly 88% of them found once; the top ten carry under 0.7%. The sample was PBMCs or T cells enriched from blood (not recorded which). The receptor source for this set is a young man who had recovered from COVID-19.

The chain links TRBV28 to TRBJ2-1; 10 bases align to TRBD2. Germline V gene lookup returns CDR1 MDHEN and CDR2 SYDVKM. The CDR3 loop spans 15 amino acids. V was pared by 5 bases and J by 4 bases, with 5 bases of the junction left unmatched. For the CDR3, the DNA is TGTGCCAGCAGTGGACTAGCGGTTATTTACAATGAGCAGTTCTTC. This encodes CASSGLAVIYNEQFF.

The genes are TRBV15 and TRBJ2-1; TRBD1 matches at 9 bases. From germline, CDR1 is LNHNV and CDR2 YYDKDF (reference sequence). The CDR3 consists of 15 residues. With 1 base clipped from V and 7 bases from J, the junction kept 5 bases outside the gene matches. The CDR3 is CATSRAGTGMNEQFF. In DNA form, the CDR3 reads TGTGCCACCAGCAGAGCTGGGACAGGGATGAATGAGCAGTTCTTC.

This chain links TRBV14 with TRBJ1-1, with D tentatively TRBD1 (6 bases). The V end was cut by 2 bases, the J end by 0 bases, with 7 bases between. Germline V gene sequence: CDR1 SGHDN, CDR2 FVKESK. The CDR3 length is 14 residues. The CDR3 sequence is CASSQWGLNTEAFF. The CDR3 coding sequence is TGTGCCAGCAGCCAATGGGGGCTGAACACTGAAGCTTTCTTT.

The V and J genes are TRBV6-6 and TRBJ1-2; weak D call: TRBD1 (6 bases). The CDR3 totals 13 residues. V lost 4 bases, J lost 4 bases, and 10 bases lay in between. Germline V gives CDR1 MNHNY, CDR2 SVGAGI (reference sequence). The CDR3 spells CASSSADSYGYTF. Written as DNA, the CDR3 is TGTGCCAGCAGTTCCGCGGACAGCTATGGCTACACCTTC.

The chain has TRBV25-1 and TRBJ2-3; TRBD1 agrees at 7 bases. Germline CDR1 and CDR2: MGHDK and SYGVNS. Losses at the gene ends were 6 bases for V and 2 bases for J; bases not matched to a gene: 8. The CDR3 is 15 residues long. Here the CDR3 DNA reads TGTGCCAGCAGCCACACAGGGGACAACACAGATACGCAGTATTTT. Its translation is CASSHTGDNTDTQYF. Together with reference TRBV25-1 and TRBJ2-3, the CDR3 gives the full variable domain: EADIYQTPRYLVIGTGKKITLECSQTMGHDKMYWYQQDPGMELHLIHYSYGVNSTEKGDLSSESTVSRIRTEHFPLTLESARPSHTSQYLCASSHTGDNTDTQYFGPGTRLTVL.

J is TRBJ1-2 and V is TRBV9; a possible D gene is TRBD1 (5 bases). The germline V gene has CDR1 SGDLS and CDR2 YYNGEE. This CDR3 region has 15 residues. Trimming removed 0 bases from V and 3 bases from J, with 12 bases in between. The CDR3, as DNA: TGTGCCAGCAGCGTAGCCGTGGGAGGGGACTATGGCTACACCTTC. As protein: CASSVAVGGDYGYTF.

The chain couples TRBV18 to TRBJ1-1; D remains unclear. CDR1 is KGHSH and CDR2 is LQKENI in the germline V gene. This CDR3 contains 13 residues. Trimming cost V 1 base and J 8 bases, with 11 bases left between them. DNA of the CDR3: TGTGCCAGCTCACCACGGCGGGTAGGGGAAGCTTTCTTT. It translates to CASSPRRVGEAFF.

The chain has TRBV7-9 and TRBJ1-4; D not certain. The germline CDR1 and CDR2 sequences are SEHNR and FQNEAQ (reference sequence). The V end was cut by 0 bases, the J end by 5 bases, with 10 bases between. The CDR3 is 15 residues long. CDR3 DNA: TGTGCCAGCAGCTTAGCTGTGTCCGCGAATGAAAAACTGTTTTTT. Translated, it gives CASSLAVSANEKLFF.

The V call is TRBV11-3, the J call TRBJ2-1; D is ambiguous. In germline, CDR1 is SGHNT, CDR2 YENEEA. The germline V and J ends were trimmed by 5 bases and 6 bases, with 8 bases remaining between them. CDR3 size: 12 residues. CDR3 loop: CASSAQINEQFF. CDR3 sequence (DNA): TGTGCCAGCAGCGCCCAGATCAATGAGCAGTTCTTC.

Many counts were recorded for this clone. The rearrangement joins TRBV5-6 to TRBJ1-4; D gene uncertain. This CDR3 comprises 13 residues. Germline values: CDR1 SGHDT, CDR2 YYEEEE. V lost 3 bases, J lost 13 bases, and 16 bases lay in between. The DNA for the CDR3 is TGTGCCAGCAGCTCCGTTGAGCGAGAGACACTGTTTTTT. Amino acids: CASSSVERETLFF.

V usage is TRBV3-1 (or the pseudogene TRBV3-2) and J usage is TRBJ1-3; D not certain. The V gene lost 2 bases and the J gene lost 4 bases, with 12 bases spanning the gap. Germline V gives CDR1 LGHDT, CDR2 YNNKEL (reference sequence). CDR3 length equals 15 residues. CDR3 sequence reads: CASSQRRPSGNTIYF. In DNA, the CDR3 is TGTGCCAGCAGCCAACGTCGTCCTTCGGGAAACACCATATATTTT.

The chain carries TRBV7-2 and TRBJ2-7, with D perhaps TRBD2 (5 bases). V was clipped by 5 bases and J by 6 bases, with 17 bases between them. The germline CDR1 and CDR2 sequences are SGHTA and FQGNSA. This CDR3 has 14 amino acids. The CDR3 protein is CASSLDLIPSEQYF. The CDR3 DNA reads as TGTGCCAGCAGCCTGGACTTGATCCCCAGCGAGCAGTACTTC.

CDR3 bases: TGCGCCAGCAGTCCCTCAGGGCTCAGAGATGGCTACACCTTC. Translation gives CASSPSGLRDGYTF. V gene TRBV23-1 combines with J gene TRBJ1-2; TRBD1 is a possible D gene (5 bases). TRBV23-1 is an open reading frame, and its role is uncertain. The CDR3 contains 14 residues. Trimming cost V 4 bases and J 6 bases, with 15 bases left between them.

J is TRBJ2-3 and V is TRBV10-2, with 9 bases aligning to TRBD2. Trimming took 2 bases from V and 7 from J; bases not matched to a gene: 7. CDR3 length equals 15 residues. Germline V CDR1 and CDR2: WSHSY, SAAADI. As DNA, the CDR3 is TGCGCCAGCAGTGAGCGTCCTAGCGGGATTTATACGCAGTATTTT. Translation: CASSERPSGIYTQYF.

This chain joins TRBV2 and TRBJ1-1; no clear D gene. The CDR3 covers 13 residues. V was pared by 5 bases and J by 1 base, with 8 bases between. Germline V gene sequence: CDR1 SNHLY, CDR2 FYNNEI. CDR3 DNA sequence: TGTGCCAGCAGTTCGACACCGAACACTGAAGCTTTCTTT. Its protein product is CASSSTPNTEAFF.

A single count supports this clone. This CDR3 is CASSLATFYEQYF. In nucleotides, the CDR3 is TGTGCCAGCAGTCTCGCGACATTTTACGAGCAGTACTTC. This rearrangement joins TRBV12-3 or TRBV12-4 to TRBJ2-7; unclear D gene. The CDR3 sequence is 13 residues long. V was clipped by 5 bases and J by 4 bases, with 12 bases between them.

The chain has TRBV5-5 and TRBJ2-3; D is possibly TRBD1 (5 bases). The CDR3 has 14 amino acids. From germline, CDR1 is SGHKS and CDR2 YYEKEE (reference sequence). V lost 4 bases and J 5 bases, leaving 14 bases between the germline ends. The CDR3 nucleotides are TGTGCCAGCAGCCAGGGTCACTCGGGAGATACGCAGTATTTT. Its translation: CASSQGHSGDTQYF.

This chain connects TRBV18 to TRBJ2-7, with D possibly TRBD1 on 5 matching bases. The CDR3 loop spans 12 amino acids. Germline assignment: CDR1 KGHSH and CDR2 LQKENI. V was pared by 5 bases and J by 6 bases, with 11 bases between. The CDR3 sequence: CASSANQGEQYF. The CDR3 coding sequence is TGTGCCAGCTCAGCCAACCAGGGCGAGCAGTACTTC.

The chain joins TRBV7-3 to TRBJ1-6; a possible D gene is TRBD1 (6 bases). Per germline, CDR1 SGHTA and CDR2 FQGTGA. V was trimmed by 1 base and J by 10 bases, leaving 11 bases between them. The CDR3 spans 14 residues. The CDR3 coding sequence is TGTGCCAGCAGCTTAAGAGAGGGGGTATCACCCCTCCACTTT. This sequence encodes CASSLREGVSPLHF.

The chain combines TRBV20-1 with TRBJ1-1; D not resolved. V was shortened by 3 bases and J by 1 base, with 12 bases between the two germline ends. The CDR3 has 14 amino acids. In germline, CDR1 is DFQATT, CDR2 SNEGSKA (reference sequence). CDR3 in DNA: TGCAGTGCTAGTATCTCGGGGTGGAACACTGAAGCTTTCTTT. Encoded protein: CSASISGWNTEAFF.